This entry lists 27 T cell receptor beta chains sequenced from one sample in a study of blood T cell repertoires in COVID-19 (dated by TCRdb to 2019 to 2021). Library preparation used the immunoSEQ multiplex PCR assay. TCRdb limited this immuneACCESS table to in-frame rearrangements with V and J called. A share of clones is missing; checked studies link under half to unresolved V genes, and the rest is unexplained. The sample data list around 340,000 clones, and 83% of these were observed just once. Approximately 3.1% of the sample is taken by the ten largest. The sequenced material came from peripheral blood. All receptors come from a man aged 25-45 years with active or convalescent COVID-19.

This sequence joins TRBV18 and TRBJ1-1; 8 positions match TRBD1. The CDR3 totals 15 residues. V shed 2 bases and J 3 bases; nucleotides not matched to a gene: 5. The V gene's germline CDR1 is KGHSH and CDR2 LQKENI. This CDR3 is CASSPEMDRDTEAFF. CDR3 coding DNA: TGTGCCAGCTCACCAGAGATGGACAGGGACACTGAAGCTTTCTTT.

This chain links TRBV27 with TRBJ1-1; the match to TRBD1 covers 9 bases. J was trimmed by 0 bases and V by 4 bases; bases with no gene match: 3. The CDR3 has 15 amino acids. Germline CDR1 MNHEY, CDR2 SMNVEV (reference sequence). The CDR3 is CASSSWDRVNTEAFF. CDR3 DNA: TGTGCCAGCAGTTCCTGGGACAGGGTGAACACTGAAGCTTTCTTT.

A single count supports this clone. This chain uses TRBV18 with TRBJ2-1; the match to TRBD2 covers 7 bases. Losses at the gene ends were 2 bases for V and 7 bases for J; bases not matched to a gene: 8. Germline assignment: CDR1 KGHSH and CDR2 LQKENI. This CDR3 spans 15 amino acids. The CDR3, as DNA: TGTGCCAGCTCACCAGGAGCGGGGTGGGGGAATGAGCAGTTCTTC. This gives the protein CASSPGAGWGNEQFF.

The chain employs TRBV30 and TRBJ2-1; 10 bases map to TRBD2. The CDR3 contains 14 residues. The V segment lost 2 bases and the J segment 6 bases; nucleotides outside the gene matches: 4. The germline CDR1 and CDR2 sequences are GTSNPN and SVGIG (reference sequence). CDR3 sequence: CAWSIAGGPNEQFF. The CDR3, as DNA: TGTGCCTGGAGTATAGCGGGAGGACCCAATGAGCAGTTCTTC.

The chain joins TRBV10-3 to TRBJ2-2; D gene uncertain. The CDR3 is 11 amino acids. Germline-derived CDR1 and CDR2 are ENHRY and SYGVKD. The CDR3: CVPPYTGELFF. The DNA for the CDR3 is TGTGTCCCCCCCTACACCGGGGAGCTGTTTTTT.

The chain carries TRBV12-5 and TRBJ2-1; D not resolved. The CDR3 contains 12 residues. Trimming cost V 8 bases and J 4 bases, with 9 bases left between them. The germline gives CDR1 LGHNT, CDR2 FRNRAP. DNA of the CDR3: TGTGCTAGTACCCCGGTATACAATGAGCAGTTCTTC. It is translated as CASTPVYNEQFF.

The rearrangement uses TRBV24-1 and TRBJ1-5; 8 bases map to TRBD1. CDR1 KGHDR and CDR2 SFDVKD come from the germline V gene. This CDR3 is built from 15 residues. Trimming cost V 3 bases and J 7 bases; bases outside gene matches: 7. The CDR3 protein is CATSDPGQGVQPQHF. In nucleotides, the CDR3 is TGTGCCACCAGTGATCCCGGACAGGGTGTGCAGCCCCAGCATTTT.

The rearrangement joins TRBV20-1 to TRBJ1-3; D is unresolved. Trimming shortened V by 3 bases and J by 8 bases, and 11 bases separated the two germline ends. Germline CDR1 DFQATT, CDR2 SNEGSKA (reference sequence). The CDR3 is made up of 12 amino acids. In DNA, the CDR3 is TGCAGTGCTAGTCCTATCGTCCACACCATATATTTT. Protein: CSASPIVHTIYF.

The chain recombines TRBV2 with TRBJ1-5; D is unclear. The CDR3 length is 12 residues. The V gene lost 5 bases and the J gene lost 0 bases, with 2 bases spanning the gap. Germline V gene sequence: CDR1 SNHLY, CDR2 FYNNEI. The CDR3 loop is CASSLSNQPQHF. CDR3 nucleotide sequence: TGTGCCAGCAGTCTTAGCAATCAGCCCCAGCATTTT.

This chain uses TRBV19 with TRBJ1-1; 10 nucleotides line up with TRBD1. CDR1 and CDR2 from the germline V gene are LNHDA and SQIVND (reference sequence). V gave up 5 bases and J gave up 6 bases; unmatched junction bases: 9. This CDR3 spans 15 amino acids. CDR3 region: CASSARDRGPSEAFF. The CDR3 DNA reads TGTGCCAGTAGTGCCCGGGACAGGGGCCCTTCTGAAGCTTTCTTT.

This chain links TRBV5-6 with TRBJ2-3; 11 nucleotides agree with TRBD2. Germline V gene lookup returns CDR1 SGHDT and CDR2 YYEEEE. This CDR3 spans 18 amino acids. The J segment lost 1 base and the V segment lost 1 base, leaving 8 bases of the junction unmatched. The CDR3 region has the DNA TGTGCCAGCAGCTTGAAACTACGGACTAGCGGGCGCACAGATACGCAGTATTTT. It yields the protein CASSLKLRTSGRTDTQYF.

The chain employs TRBV30 and TRBJ2-5; 9 bases agree with TRBD1. This CDR3 has 11 residues. V was pared by 8 bases and J by 14 bases, with 12 bases of the junction left unmatched. The germline V gene has CDR1 GTSNPN and CDR2 SVGIG (reference sequence). CDR3 sequence reads: CAGRRTGGSYF. Written as DNA, the CDR3 is TGTGCCGGCAGGAGAACAGGGGGCAGCTACTTC. The full variable domain, completed using reference TRBV30 and TRBJ2-5, is SQTIHQWPATLVQPVGSPLSLECTVEGTSNPNLYWYRQAAGRGLQLLFYSVGIGQISSEVPQNLSASRPQDRQFILSSKKLLLSDSGFYLCAGRRTGGSYFGPGTRLLVL.

The V gene is TRBV12-5, the J gene TRBJ2-5; 8 positions match TRBD1. V was pared by 2 bases and J by 5 bases, with 7 bases of the junction left unmatched. The CDR3 is 15 residues long. Germline V gives CDR1 LGHNT, CDR2 FRNRAP. DNA for the CDR3: TGTGCTAGTGGTTTGCCCCCACAGGGGGTTGAGACCCAGTACTTC. Residues: CASGLPPQGVETQYF.

The CDR3 is CASSLGLPNTEAFF. The CDR3 DNA follows: TGTGCCAGCAGCTTGGGACTTCCGAACACTGAAGCTTTCTTT. The rearrangement links TRBV5-4 to TRBJ1-1; D unresolved. There are 14 residues in the CDR3. V lost 0 bases and J lost 1, with 7 bases in between. Per the germline V gene, CDR1 is SGHNT and CDR2 is YYREEE (reference sequence).

In this sample, this clone turned up once. V usage is TRBV29-1 and J usage is TRBJ1-1; the match to TRBD1 covers 8 bases. CDR3 length: 13 residues. V lost 7 bases, J lost 4 bases, and 8 bases stayed unmatched. The germline gives CDR1 SQVTM, CDR2 ANQGSEA. CDR3 loop: CSGKQGDGTEAFF. The CDR3 bases are TGCAGCGGAAAACAGGGGGACGGCACTGAAGCTTTCTTT.

The gene calls are TRBV13 and TRBJ1-4; 7 bases map to TRBD1. Unmatched junction bases numbered 2, after V lost 2 bases and J lost 2 bases. Germline V gives CDR1 PRHDT, CDR2 FYEKMQ (reference sequence). This CDR3 has 15 amino acids. The CDR3 DNA is TGTGCCAGCAGCTTACTGACAGGGACTAATGAAAAACTGTTTTTT. Encoded protein: CASSLLTGTNEKLFF.

The chain combines TRBV7-2 with TRBJ2-2; maybe TRBD2 (6 bases). Germline CDR1 is SGHTA and CDR2 is FQGNSA. This CDR3 spans 15 amino acids. The V gene lost 6 bases and the J gene lost 1 base, with 12 bases spanning the gap. CDR3 loop: CASRAGLQNTGELFF. The CDR3 nucleotides are TGTGCCAGCAGGGCGGGACTCCAGAACACCGGGGAGCTGTTTTTT.

The genes are TRBV9 and TRBJ2-3; a possible D gene is TRBD2 (6 bases). Trimming took off 0 bases at V and 0 bases at J, with 11 bases between the two ends. CDR1 SGDLS and CDR2 YYNGEE come from the germline V gene. This CDR3 spans 16 amino acids. This CDR3 reads CASSVGASESTDTQYF. CDR3 nucleotides: TGTGCCAGCAGCGTAGGAGCTAGCGAGAGCACAGATACGCAGTATTTT.

This clone turned up a few times. The chain links TRBV4-3 to TRBJ2-7, with D hard to call. The CDR3 covers 14 residues. Between the trimmed V and J ends, which lost 4 bases and 3 bases, there was a span of 13 bases. Per germline, CDR1 LGHNA and CDR2 YSLEER. The CDR3 loop is CASSPHTGFYEQYF. Here the CDR3 DNA reads TGCGCCAGCAGCCCCCACACCGGGTTCTACGAGCAGTACTTC.

The chain carries TRBV6-6 and TRBJ1-6; D not certain. The CDR3 is 16 residues long. Trimming took 6 bases from V and 0 from J, leaving 12 bases between them. Per the germline V gene, CDR1 is MNHNY and CDR2 is SVGAGI (reference sequence). The CDR3 region is CASRPGSGSYNSPLHF. CDR3 DNA sequence: TGTGCCAGCAGACCTGGGTCGGGCTCCTATAATTCACCCCTCCACTTT.

The chain couples TRBV30 to TRBJ1-1; 7 bases are shared with TRBD1. With 0 bases clipped from V and 5 bases from J, the junction kept 6 bases outside the gene matches. CDR3 length: 14 residues. Looked up from germline, CDR1 is GTSNPN and CDR2 is SVGIG (reference sequence). This chain's CDR3 is CAWSVWAGGTEAFF. CDR3 sequence (DNA): TGTGCCTGGAGTGTATGGGCAGGGGGGACTGAAGCTTTCTTT.

The rearrangement uses TRBV25-1 and TRBJ2-1, with TRBD1 as a possible D gene (6 bases). V lost 6 bases and J 6 bases, leaving 12 bases between the germline ends. The CDR3 consists of 13 residues. Germline lookup yields CDR1 MGHDK and CDR2 SYGVNS. In nucleotides, the CDR3 is TGTGCCAGCAGCCGACAGGCCCGCAATGAGCAGTTCTTC. Amino acids: CASSRQARNEQFF. The whole variable domain, filled in from reference TRBV25-1 and TRBJ2-1, reads EADIYQTPRYLVIGTGKKITLECSQTMGHDKMYWYQQDPGMELHLIHYSYGVNSTEKGDLSSESTVSRIRTEHFPLTLESARPSHTSQYLCASSRQARNEQFFGPGTRLTVL.

This rearrangement joins TRBV10-2 to TRBJ2-7; D perhaps matches TRBD1 (5 bases). V shed 3 bases and J shed 3 bases, with 18 bases lying between them. The CDR3 runs 16 residues. Germline CDR1 WSHSY, CDR2 SAAADI. The CDR3 sequence is CASSDIVGAIHYEQYF. CDR3 DNA sequence: TGCGCCAGCAGTGACATTGTTGGGGCTATTCACTACGAGCAGTACTTC.

This chain links TRBV11-1 with TRBJ1-1; D gene unclear. Trimming removed 2 bases at V and 5 bases at J, with 12 bases between. This CDR3 comprises 14 residues. Germline V gene lookup returns CDR1 SGHAT and CDR2 FQDESV (reference sequence). The CDR3 is CASSLTIRWTEAFF. DNA for the CDR3: TGTGCCAGCAGCTTAACAATCCGTTGGACTGAAGCTTTCTTT.

The chain recombines TRBV19 with TRBJ1-2; 7 bases are shared with TRBD1. The CDR3 is 16 amino acids. V lost 0 bases and J lost 6; bases outside the gene matches: 10. The germline V gene encodes CDR1 LNHDA and CDR2 SQIVND (reference sequence). In DNA, the CDR3 is TGTGCCAGTAGTATAGATGAGGGGGCGCGGGGCGATGGCTACACCTTC. It specifies CASSIDEGARGDGYTF.

J is TRBJ2-7 and V is TRBV4-1; 11 bases align to TRBD1. V lost 2 bases to trimming and J lost 5 bases; unmatched junction nucleotides: 8. The germline V gene has CDR1 MGHRA and CDR2 YSYEKL. The CDR3 has 16 amino acids. CDR3 nucleotides: TGCGCCAGCAGCCAACGCCCGCGGACAGGGGGCCACGAGCAGTACTTC. Translating gives CASSQRPRTGGHEQYF.

This clone was found a few times. The chain links TRBV7-9 to TRBJ1-1; D remains ambiguous. Germline V gene lookup returns CDR1 SEHNR and CDR2 FQNEAQ (reference sequence). This CDR3 spans 16 amino acids. The V end was cut by 1 base, the J end by 0 bases, with 12 bases between. Here the CDR3 reads CASSLGHSAVNTEAFF. The CDR3 coding sequence is TGTGCCAGCAGCTTAGGGCACTCGGCGGTGAACACTGAAGCTTTCTTT.